The 9 T cell receptor beta chains below were found in one sample sequenced in a study of early T cells in non-severe SARS-CoV-2 infection. Each CDR3 protein is one row after TCRdb ran MiXCR on the 5' RACE reads. The sample yields around 28,000 distinct CDR3 sequences, 4% to 5% seen once. Sequenced input: whole blood. The receptors originated from an adult who was a healthcare worker with PCR-confirmed SARS-CoV-2 infection or an uninfected control (not recorded which).

Ten or more counts support this clonotype. The chain carries TRBV20-1 and TRBJ1-3; the match to TRBD1 covers 8 bases. CDR3 length: 15 amino acids. Germline loops: CDR1 DFQATT, CDR2 SNEGSKA (reference sequence). The V segment lost 5 bases and the J segment 0 bases; nucleotides outside the gene matches: 6. Written as DNA, the CDR3 is TGCAGTGCTCCCGGACAGGGAAACTCTGGAAACACCATATATTTT. This gives the protein CSAPGQGNSGNTIYF.

This clonotype has at least ten counts. This chain's CDR3 is CASSLGPTGKAYNEQFF. CDR3 in DNA: TGTGCCAGCAGCTTAGGCCCAACGGGAAAGGCCTACAATGAGCAGTTCTTC. The V and J genes are TRBV7-3 and TRBJ2-1; the D gene is possibly TRBD2 (5 bases). Germline V gives CDR1 SGHTA, CDR2 FQGTGA. The CDR3 runs to 17 residues. Trimming took 2 bases from V and 2 from J, leaving 16 bases between them. Complete variable domain (other parts from reference TRBV7-3 and TRBJ2-1): GAGVSQTPSNKVTEKGKYVELRCDPISGHTALYWYRQSLGQGPEFLIYFQGTGAADDSGLPNDRFFAVRPEGSVSTLKIQRTERGDSAVYLCASSLGPTGKAYNEQFFGPGTRLTVL.

The chain recombines TRBV6-1 with TRBJ2-5; 13 bases agree with TRBD2. J was trimmed by 4 bases and V by 8 bases; bases with no gene match: 10. The CDR3 runs 16 residues. The V gene's germline CDR1 is MNHNS and CDR2 SASEGT. This chain's CDR3 is CASSSLLAGGLETQYF. CDR3 bases: TGTGCCAGCTCAAGCCTACTAGCGGGAGGGCTAGAGACCCAGTACTTC.

This clonotype was picked up many times. The chain recombines TRBV6-1 with TRBJ1-1, with a weak D call TRBD1 (5 bases). The germline gives CDR1 MNHNS, CDR2 SASEGT. The CDR3 contains 13 residues. Trimming cost V 4 bases and J 5 bases, with 11 bases left between them. The CDR3 DNA reads TGTGCCAGCAGTGGGATCAGGGAGACTGAAGCTTTCTTT. It specifies CASSGIRETEAFF.

In this sample, this clonotype turned up many times. This chain connects TRBV7-8 to TRBJ2-7; 13 bases line up with TRBD2. This CDR3 contains 20 residues. V lost 1 base, J lost 2 bases, and 14 bases stayed unmatched. CDR1 SGHVS and CDR2 FQNEAQ come from the germline V gene. CDR3 DNA: TGTGCCAGCAGCTTAGTCTCTACTAGCGGGAGGGCCTCGATGACCTACGAGCAGTACTTC. The encoded protein is CASSLVSTSGRASMTYEQYF. The full variable domain, its missing parts supplied by reference TRBV7-8 and TRBJ2-7, is GAGVSQSPRYKVAKRGQDVALRCDPISGHVSLFWYQQALGQGPEFLTYFQNEAQLDKSGLPSDRFFAERPEGSVSTLKIQRTQQEDSAVYLCASSLVSTSGRASMTYEQYFGPGTRLTVT.

This clonotype was seen many times. CDR3: CASSFMGGSEKLFF. Written as DNA, the CDR3 is TGTGCCAGCAGTTTTATGGGGGGTTCTGAAAAACTGTTTTTT. The chain recombines TRBV27 with TRBJ1-4; tentative D call: TRBD1 (5 bases). The CDR3 has 14 amino acids. Germline lookup yields CDR1 MNHEY and CDR2 SMNVEV (reference sequence). The ends were cut back, 3 bases at V and 7 bases at J, with 12 bases in the middle.

This clonotype was counted many times. The J gene is TRBJ1-5, the V gene TRBV12-3 or TRBV12-4; D perhaps matches TRBD1 (5 bases). Trimming shortened V by 3 bases and J by 5 bases, and 11 bases separated the two germline ends. The CDR3 spans 14 residues. CDR3 region: CASSFGAVYQPQHF. For the CDR3, the DNA is TGTGCCAGCAGTTTTGGGGCAGTCTATCAGCCCCAGCATTTT.

This clonotype was seen ten or more times. This chain connects TRBV12-2 to TRBJ2-7. TRBV12-2 is given as a pseudogene. The CDR3 is 9 amino acids. The CDR3 DNA follows: TGTGCAAGTCGCTCCTTCCAGTACTTC. Translated: CASRSFQYF.

The chain uses TRBV21-1 and TRBJ1-2; the table's D call, TRBD1, has no DNA check behind it. TRBV21-1 is a pseudogene. This CDR3 is 21 amino acids long. The CDR3 coding sequence is TGTGCCAGCAGCGTCGCCCTAGGACAGGGGGTGCTTTCAAAGTGGACCTATGGCTACACCTTC. As protein: CASSVALGQGVLSKWTYGYTF.